The 24 T cell receptor beta chains listed next were all sequenced from one sample in a study of read filtering for tumor transcriptome and immune sequencing. This library used approximately 370 ng RNA and molecular barcoded adaptors spanning alpha/delta and beta/gamma chains. TCRdb independently ran MiXCR on the reads; one entry per CDR3 protein. Altogether approximately 61,000 distinct CDR3 sequences are present, about a fifth being singletons, with the ten largest covering about 14%. The sample consisted of a population of CD138-negative cells sorted from bone marrow. Receptors were obtained from a donor at least 40 years old with multiple myeloma.

This clonotype was detected many times. The chain has TRBV20-1 and TRBJ1-5; D call uncertain. Trimming took off 1 base at V and 5 bases at J, with 12 bases between the two ends. CDR3 length: 14 amino acids. The germline gives CDR1 DFQATT, CDR2 SNEGSKA (reference sequence). CDR3 coding DNA: TGCAGTGCTAGAGGTGGCAGCCCCTATCAGCCCCAGCATTTT. Protein product: CSARGGSPYQPQHF.

This clonotype has at least ten counts. The chain joins TRBV9 to TRBJ1-6; TRBD1 matches 8 bases. The V gene end was trimmed by 1 base and the J gene end by 5 bases; junction bases not matched to a gene: 2. CDR1 is SGDLS and CDR2 is YYNGEE in the germline V gene. CDR3 size: 15 residues. In DNA, the CDR3 is TGTGCCAGCAGCGTAACAGGGGGAGATAATTCACCCCTCCACTTT. Translated: CASSVTGGDNSPLHF.

This clonotype was picked up many times. The chain uses TRBV19 and TRBJ2-1; a possible D gene is TRBD1 (5 bases). The CDR3 is made up of 15 amino acids. Trimming shortened V by 0 bases and J by 0 bases, and 6 bases separated the two germline ends. CDR1 is LNHDA, CDR2 SQIVND, per germline (reference sequence). CDR3 region: CASSIDQGSYNEQFF. The CDR3 coding sequence is TGTGCCAGTAGTATAGATCAGGGCTCCTACAATGAGCAGTTCTTC.

The rearrangement uses TRBV10-3 and TRBJ2-1, with 7 bases aligning to TRBD2. The CDR3 sequence is 14 residues long. Germline assignment: CDR1 ENHRY and CDR2 SYGVKD. The V and J ends lost 2 bases and 6 bases, in that order; junction bases with no gene match: 4. CDR3 DNA sequence: TGTGCCATCAGTGAGCCAAGACTAGCCAATGAGCAGTTCTTC. Amino acid sequence: CAISEPRLANEQFF.

The rearrangement links TRBV5-4 to TRBJ2-7, with D perhaps matching TRBD1 or TRBD2 (5 bases each). Germline V gene data show CDR1 as SGHNT and CDR2 as YYREEE (reference sequence). The CDR3 sequence is 15 residues long. V lost 1 base and J lost 0, with 11 bases in between. The CDR3 reads CASSLYRGYSYEQYF. The CDR3, as DNA: TGTGCCAGCAGCTTGTACCGGGGCTACTCCTACGAGCAGTACTTC.

This clonotype was seen at least ten times. The chain joins TRBV20-1 to TRBJ2-7; unclear D gene. There are 11 residues in the CDR3. Trimming stripped 4 bases from V and 3 bases from J, with 7 bases between. From germline, CDR1 is DFQATT and CDR2 SNEGSKA (reference sequence). CDR3 amino acids: CSATPYYEQYF. In DNA, the CDR3 is TGCAGTGCTACTCCTTACTACGAGCAGTACTTC.

This clonotype showed up just a few times. The chain combines TRBV5-1 with TRBJ2-7; D is ambiguous. Per the germline V gene, CDR1 is SGHRS and CDR2 is YFSETQ. The CDR3 is made up of 14 amino acids. The V gene lost 3 bases and the J gene lost 1 base, with 11 bases spanning the gap. The CDR3 reads CASSSLVGSYEQYF. CDR3 bases: TGCGCCAGCAGCTCCCTTGTCGGATCCTACGAGCAGTACTTC.

This clonotype came up many times. V is TRBV23-1 and J is TRBJ1-4; TRBD1 matches at 10 bases. Being an ORF, TRBV23-1 has a function that is uncertain. V was clipped by 2 bases and J by 8 bases; unmatched bases: 8. The CDR3 sequence is 16 residues long. The CDR3 DNA is TGCGCCAGCAGTCAAGATGGACAGGGGGTGAAAGAAAAACTGTTTTTT. Its translation: CASSQDGQGVKEKLFF.

This clonotype was counted ten times or more. This rearrangement joins TRBV20-1 to TRBJ2-7, with 7 bases lining up with TRBD2. The trim removed 2 bases at V and 5 bases at J, leaving 6 bases unmatched. Germline values: CDR1 DFQATT, CDR2 SNEGSKA (reference sequence). This CDR3 has 13 amino acids. Here the CDR3 reads CSARSQGGHEQYF. CDR3 sequence (DNA): TGCAGTGCTAGAAGCCAGGGAGGGCACGAGCAGTACTTC.

This clonotype was seen at least ten times. The genes are TRBV6-5 and TRBJ1-2; D may be TRBD1 (5 bases). V was shortened by 6 bases and J by 10 bases, with 18 bases between the two germline ends. Germline CDR1 and CDR2: MNHEY and SVGAGI. This CDR3 is built from 13 residues. The CDR3 spells CASRRAGRLDYTF. CDR3 DNA sequence: TGTGCCAGCAGGAGGGCAGGGAGGCTGGACTACACCTTC.

In this sample, this clonotype turned up a few times. The V and J genes are TRBV6-1 and TRBJ1-2; the match to TRBD1 covers 7 bases. CDR1 is MNHNS and CDR2 is SASEGT in the germline V gene. This CDR3 is built from 13 residues. With V trimmed by 7 bases and J by 8 bases, 10 bases remained unmatched. The CDR3 here is CASILTGTVGYTF. The CDR3 coding sequence is TGTGCCAGCATTCTGACCGGGACAGTCGGCTACACCTTC.

A remark on this clonotype: Because the CDR3 is missing its conserved closing phenylalanine or tryptophan, this is likely a read error. The chain has TRBV28 and TRBJ2-4; 9 positions match TRBD2. V shed 7 bases, J shed 13 bases, and the junction held 17 bases outside the gene matches. Germline V gives CDR1 MDHEN, CDR2 SYDVKM. The CDR3 is 15 residues long. CDR3 sequence reads: CASTISGSPSYGQYL. DNA of the CDR3: TGTGCCAGCACTATTAGCGGGAGTCCCTCCTACGGGCAGTACCTC.

This clonotype was observed many times. V usage is TRBV2 and J usage is TRBJ2-2; 10 bases are shared with TRBD2. The CDR3 is 14 residues long. Germline lookup yields CDR1 SNHLY and CDR2 FYNNEI. V lost 6 bases to trimming and J lost 5 bases; unmatched junction nucleotides: 3. The CDR3 region is CASSLAGVTGELFF. The DNA for the CDR3 is TGTGCCAGCAGCCTAGCGGGAGTTACCGGGGAGCTGTTTTTT.

In the case of this clonotype: This may stem from a read error, because a much larger clone lies one nucleotide away. The chain employs TRBV12-3 or TRBV12-4 and TRBJ1-4, with D unclear. Trimming took off 2 bases at V and 8 bases at J, with 12 bases between the two ends. There are 14 residues in the CDR3. The DNA for the CDR3 is TGTGCCAGCAGTTTAAGCGGCCGTGGGGAAAAACTGTTTTTT. This sequence encodes CASSLSGRGEKLFF.

In regard to this clonotype: A far larger clone is one nucleotide away, so this likely arose from a read error. DNA for the CDR3: TGTGCCGGCAAAAAACCGGGACAGGGGGCGCAGGAGCAGTACTTC. Its protein is CAGKKPGQGAQEQYF. V and J are TRBV6-1 and TRBJ2-7, with 12 bases that match TRBD1. Trimming at V came to 11 bases and at J to 7 bases, leaving 15 bases not matched to a gene. The length of the CDR3 is 15 residues. Looked up from germline, CDR1 is MNHNS and CDR2 is SASEGT.

This clonotype was counted at least ten times. The rearrangement links TRBV11-1 to TRBJ2-5, with unresolved D. The CDR3 covers 12 residues. Trimming stripped 2 bases from V and 4 bases from J, with 5 bases between. Germline V gene sequence: CDR1 SGHAT, CDR2 FQDESV (reference sequence). The CDR3 DNA is TGTGCCAGCAGCTTAACTGCAGAGACCCAGTACTTC. Encoded protein: CASSLTAETQYF. The full variable domain, completed using reference TRBV11-1 and TRBJ2-5, is EAEVAQSPRYKITEKSQAVAFWCDPISGHATLYWYRQILGQGPELLVQFQDESVVDDSQLPKDRFSAERLKGVDSTLKIQPAELGDSAMYLCASSLTAETQYFGPGTRLLVL.

In its sample, this clonotype was seen many times. The chain joins TRBV11-2 to TRBJ2-2, with D maybe TRBD1 (6 bases). V lost 5 bases, J lost 7 bases, and 14 bases lay in between. This CDR3 contains 14 residues. Germline CDR1 reads SGHAT; CDR2 reads FQNNGV. This CDR3 reads CASSQQGLNGELFF. The CDR3, as DNA: TGTGCCAGCAGCCAACAGGGATTAAACGGGGAGCTGTTTTTT.

This clonotype was picked up many times. Here the CDR3 reads CASRNSAGANVLTF. In DNA form, the CDR3 reads TGTGCCAGCAGAAATTCCGCTGGGGCCAACGTCCTGACTTTC. The V call is TRBV28, the J call TRBJ2-6; the D is unclear. V was trimmed by 6 bases and J by 2 bases, leaving 8 bases between them. CDR1 is MDHEN and CDR2 is SYDVKM in the germline V gene. The CDR3 runs to 14 residues. The full variable domain, in which reference TRBV28 and TRBJ2-6 provide the parts outside the CDR3, is DVKVTQSSRYLVKRTGEKVFLECVQDMDHENMFWYRQDPGLGLRLIYFSYDVKMKEKGDIPEGYSVSREKKERFSLILESASTNQTSMYLCASRNSAGANVLTFGAGSRLTVL.

Only a few counts were recorded for this clonotype. V usage is TRBV30 and J usage is TRBJ1-1; D uncertain. The CDR3 has 15 residues. Per germline, CDR1 GTSNPN and CDR2 SVGIG (reference sequence). Trimming stripped 5 bases from V and 11 bases from J, with 27 bases between. This CDR3 is CAWCPPGREASGAFF. The CDR3 coding sequence is TGTGCCTGGTGCCCCCCGGGCCGAGAAGCGAGTGGGGCTTTCTTT.

This clonotype appeared many times. The chain is built from TRBV29-1 and TRBJ2-5; tentatively, D is TRBD2 (5 bases). This CDR3 is 13 amino acids long. Trimming cost V 6 bases and J 5 bases, with 16 bases left between them. Germline V gene lookup returns CDR1 SQVTM and CDR2 ANQGSEA. The CDR3 loop reads CSVSPSTDETQYF. DNA for the CDR3: TGCAGCGTGTCCCCTAGCACTGACGAGACCCAGTACTTC.

Ten or more counts support this clonotype. This chain links TRBV28 with TRBJ2-1, with D perhaps TRBD1 or TRBD2 (5 bases each). In germline, CDR1 is MDHEN, CDR2 SYDVKM. Trimming removed 2 bases at V and 6 bases at J, with 11 bases between. The CDR3 runs 14 residues. The CDR3 sequence: CASSLIGTTNEQFF. In DNA, the CDR3 is TGTGCCAGCAGTTTAATCGGGACCACCAATGAGCAGTTCTTC. The entire variable domain, with the rest obtained from reference TRBV28 and TRBJ2-1, is as follows: DVKVTQSSRYLVKRTGEKVFLECVQDMDHENMFWYRQDPGLGLRLIYFSYDVKMKEKGDIPEGYSVSREKKERFSLILESASTNQTSMYLCASSLIGTTNEQFFGPGTRLTVL.

In this sample, this clonotype turned up many times. The rearrangement uses TRBV12-3 or TRBV12-4 and TRBJ1-2, with no clear D. CDR3 length: 12 amino acids. Trimming took 6 bases from V and 9 from J, leaving 14 bases between them. CDR3 in DNA: TGTGCCAGCAGAATTGATGAACGTCGCTACACCTTC. It yields the protein CASRIDERRYTF.

This clonotype was seen ten or more times. The junction differs from germline at one of its ends, possibly a read error. The rearrangement joins TRBV25-1 to TRBJ2-1, with 7 nucleotides matching TRBD2. Germline CDR1 MGHDK, CDR2 SYGVNS. CDR3 length: 15 residues. The CDR3 coding sequence is TGTGCCAGCAGCGAATCTGGAGCGGGGCTCAATGAGCAGTTCTTC. This encodes CASSESGAGLNEQFF.

The rearrangement joins TRBV19 to TRBJ2-5; 8 nucleotides align to TRBD1. This CDR3 has 14 amino acids. CDR1 LNHDA and CDR2 SQIVND come from the germline V gene (reference sequence). V shed 5 bases and J 5 bases; nucleotides not matched to a gene: 7. The CDR3 spells CASSSGQAWETQYF. The DNA for the CDR3 is TGTGCCAGTAGTTCGGGACAGGCCTGGGAGACCCAGTACTTC.